Sequencing of this T cell receptor (beta chain) was carried out in a study of blood T cell repertoires in COVID-19. Study background: The study drew acute and convalescent COVID-19 samples from the United States, Italy and Spain. T cells, B-cell-depleted T cells, or PBMCs provided the cDNA or gDNA that served as material.

Ten or more counts support this clone. Original processing notes: Amplification with reference gene primers provided the estimates of nucleated cell counts. This table comes from immunoSEQ multiplex PCR, and its TCRdb copy is limited to in-frame clones, with some not included. From that table come the V and J calls and clone size; the DNA was used to work out D and trimming. Of around 220,000 clones listed, 70% to 90% are singletons. Per germline, CDR1 SGHVS and CDR2 FQNEAQ. The CDR3 spans 13 residues. The V end was cut by 0 bases, the J end by 6 bases, with 9 bases between. Sample: peripheral blood. This rearrangement joins TRBV7-8 to TRBJ2-7; D is possibly TRBD2 (5 bases). The sequence was collected from a woman over 75 with acute or convalescent COVID-19. CDR3: CASSLAEAVEQYF. The DNA for the CDR3 is TGTGCCAGCAGCTTAGCGGAGGCAGTCGAGCAGTACTTC.